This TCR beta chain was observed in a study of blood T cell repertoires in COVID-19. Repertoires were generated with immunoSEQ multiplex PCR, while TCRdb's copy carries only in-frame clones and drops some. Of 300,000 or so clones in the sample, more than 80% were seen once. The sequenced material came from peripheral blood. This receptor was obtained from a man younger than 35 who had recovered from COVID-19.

Written as DNA, the CDR3 is TGTGCCAGCGGCCTGGACAGCTCCTACGAGCAGTACTTC. Its translation is CASGLDSSYEQYF. V gene TRBV13 combines with J gene TRBJ2-7; D might be TRBD1 (6 bases). Germline V gene sequence: CDR1 PRHDT, CDR2 FYEKMQ (reference sequence). This CDR3 has 13 amino acids. The V end was cut by 8 bases, the J end by 0 bases, with 11 bases between.